The 28 T cell receptor beta chains below all came from one sample that was sequenced in a study of cytomegalovirus exposure and HLA in healthy donors. The PCR ran on 60 Vbeta and 13 Jbeta primers. Produced via immunoSEQ multiplex PCR; TCRdb's table is partial and in-frame only. The sample lists some 150,000 clones, approximately 77% seen once, with 3.7% in the top ten. Sequencing was done on a sample of PBMCs. The receptors here all came from a man aged 30-40 years in good health and CMV-seropositive.

The chain has TRBV2 and TRBJ1-3, with 7 bases aligning to TRBD1. Germline-derived CDR1 and CDR2 are SNHLY and FYNNEI. This CDR3 is built from 13 residues. J gave up 4 bases and V 11 bases, and 8 bases lay outside the gene matches. CDR3 residues: CAGGQATGNTIYF. The DNA for the CDR3 is TGTGCCGGTGGACAGGCAACCGGAAACACCATATATTTT. The full variable domain, in which reference TRBV2 and TRBJ1-3 provide the parts outside the CDR3, is EPEVTQTPSHQVTQMGQEVILRCVPISNHLYFYWYRQILGQKVEFLVSFYNNEISEKSEIFDDQFSVERPDGSNFTLKIRSTKLEDSAMYFCAGGQATGNTIYFGEGSWLTVV.

The chain joins TRBV11-2 to TRBJ2-5; possibly TRBD2 for D (5 bases). CDR3 size: 14 residues. Germline V CDR1 and CDR2: SGHAT, FQNNGV. With 5 bases removed from V and 4 bases from J, the gap between germline ends came to 14 bases. Written as DNA, the CDR3 is TGTGCCAGCAGCAAGTCGGGGTTTCGAGAGACCCAGTACTTC. Translating it yields CASSKSGFRETQYF.

This chain connects TRBV7-9 to TRBJ2-5, with 11 nucleotides matching TRBD2. With V trimmed by 5 bases and J by 5 bases, 4 bases remained unmatched. Germline V CDR1 and CDR2: SEHNR, FQNEAQ (reference sequence). The CDR3 has 14 amino acids. CDR3: CASSQTSGVETQYF. CDR3 DNA: TGTGCCAGCAGCCAGACTAGCGGGGTGGAGACCCAGTACTTC.

This clone was counted only a few times. The genes are TRBV7-2 and TRBJ1-1, with D possibly being TRBD1 (6 bases). The CDR3 spans 14 residues. Germline values: CDR1 SGHTA, CDR2 FQGNSA. Trimming cost V 5 bases and J 2 bases, with 12 bases left between them. Here the CDR3 DNA reads TGTGCCAGCAGCGCCAGGGGCTTTAACACTGAAGCTTTCTTT. Its translation: CASSARGFNTEAFF.

This clone was recorded once. The chain recombines TRBV30 with TRBJ1-2; 7 bases fit TRBD1. The CDR3 extends over 13 amino acids. Per the germline V gene, CDR1 is GTSNPN and CDR2 is SVGIG (reference sequence). The V and J ends lost 0 bases and 8 bases, in that order; junction bases with no gene match: 6. The chain's CDR3 is CAWSVEGAWGYTF. The CDR3 DNA sequence: TGTGCCTGGAGTGTGGAGGGGGCGTGGGGCTACACCTTC.

The chain employs TRBV2 and TRBJ2-1; 9 bases match TRBD2. CDR3 length: 15 amino acids. The germline CDR1 and CDR2 sequences are SNHLY and FYNNEI. With 4 bases clipped from V and 4 bases from J, the junction kept 5 bases outside the gene matches. Here the CDR3 reads CASSGSGGRYNEQFF. The DNA for the CDR3 is TGTGCCAGCAGTGGTAGCGGGGGCCGTTACAATGAGCAGTTCTTC.

This clone has a handful of counts. The CDR3 DNA follows: TGTGCCAGCAGTGAATGGAGGGGCCAACACCAAGAGACTGAAGCTTTCTTT. It encodes CASSEWRGQHQETEAFF. J is TRBJ1-1 and V is TRBV6-1; possibly TRBD1 for D (5 bases). The CDR3 sequence is 17 residues long. The ends were cut back, 2 bases at V and 5 bases at J, with 21 bases in the middle. The germline V gene encodes CDR1 MNHNS and CDR2 SASEGT.

This chain connects TRBV5-1 to TRBJ2-7; 11 nucleotides agree with TRBD2. CDR3 size: 14 residues. CDR1 is SGHRS and CDR2 is YFSETQ in the germline V gene. The V and J ends lost 1 base and 5 bases, in that order; junction bases with no gene match: 2. The CDR3 DNA reads TGCGCCAGCAGCTTGACTAGCGGGGGTCACGAGCAGTACTTC. Its translation: CASSLTSGGHEQYF. Looking up the rest from reference TRBV5-1 and TRBJ2-7 gives the full variable domain: KAGVTQTPRYLIKTRGQQVTLSCSPISGHRSVSWYQQTPGQGLQFLFEYFSETQRNKGNFPGRFSGRQFSNSRSEMNVSTLELGDSALYLCASSLTSGGHEQYFGPGTRLTVT.

The chain has TRBV30 and TRBJ1-2; D unresolved. Germline CDR1 reads GTSNPN; CDR2 reads SVGIG (reference sequence). Trimming cost V 3 bases and J 1 base, with 6 bases left between them. The CDR3 is 12 amino acids. The CDR3 here is CAWRSLNYGYTF. CDR3 in DNA: TGTGCCTGGAGGTCTCTTAACTATGGCTACACCTTC.

Only a few counts were recorded for this clone. The sample holds other DNA sequences that translate to the same CDR3. CDR3 in amino acids: CASSIGANQPQHF. The CDR3 coding sequence is TGTGCCAGTAGTATTGGGGCCAATCAGCCCCAGCATTTT. The chain employs TRBV19 and TRBJ1-5; TRBD1 is a possible D gene (5 bases). V dropped 3 bases and J dropped 3 bases, with 6 bases sitting between them. Germline CDR1 reads LNHDA; CDR2 reads SQIVND (reference sequence). This CDR3 comprises 13 residues.

The CDR3 sequence: CASSPGTGYTEAFF. The CDR3 coding sequence is TGTGCCAGCAGCCCGGGGACAGGGTACACTGAAGCTTTCTTT. V and J are TRBV11-2 and TRBJ1-1; 9 positions agree with TRBD1. V lost 5 bases and J lost 3; bases outside the gene matches: 4. The CDR3 is 14 amino acids. From germline, CDR1 is SGHAT and CDR2 FQNNGV. The full variable domain, completed using reference TRBV11-2 and TRBJ1-1, is EAGVAQSPRYKIIEKRQSVAFWCNPISGHATLYWYQQILGQGPKLLIQFQNNGVVDDSQLPKDRFSAERLKGVDSTLKIQPAKLEDSAVYLCASSPGTGYTEAFFGQGTRLTVV.

The rearrangement joins TRBV25-1 to TRBJ2-5; 15 bases match TRBD2. From germline, CDR1 is MGHDK and CDR2 SYGVNS. V was clipped by 2 bases and J by 4 bases; unmatched bases: 5. The CDR3 loop spans 17 amino acids. In nucleotides, the CDR3 is TGTGCCAGCAGTGAACCAAAGGGACTAGCGGGGGGAGAGACCCAGTACTTC. Its translation: CASSEPKGLAGGETQYF.

J is TRBJ1-1 and V is TRBV18; D might be TRBD1 (5 bases). The CDR3 is made up of 17 amino acids. Trimming removed 0 bases at V and 0 bases at J, with 14 bases between. Germline values: CDR1 KGHSH, CDR2 LQKENI. The CDR3: CASSPPSGSLMNTEAFF. CDR3 nucleotides: TGTGCCAGCTCACCACCTTCAGGGTCTCTGATGAACACTGAAGCTTTCTTT.

CDR3 DNA sequence: TGTGCCAGCAGCTTAGCGCGGGCAGGGGCTAGAGGTGAGCAGTTCTTC. It translates to CASSLARAGARGEQFF. The chain carries TRBV7-9 and TRBJ2-1; tentatively, D is TRBD1 (6 bases). Germline CDR1 reads SEHNR; CDR2 reads FQNEAQ (reference sequence). Deletions cut 0 bases from V and 9 bases from J, with 18 bases between. CDR3 length equals 16 residues. The variable domain in full, with the rest retrieved from reference TRBV7-9 and TRBJ2-1, is DTGVSQNPRHKITKRGQNVTFRCDPISEHNRLYWYRQTLGQGPEFLTYFQNEAQLEKSRLLSDRFSAERPKGSFSTLEIQRTEQGDSAMYLCASSLARAGARGEQFFGPGTRLTVL.

This clone was seen only once. This chain links TRBV28 with TRBJ2-7; tentatively, D is TRBD2 (5 bases). Germline V gene data show CDR1 as MDHEN and CDR2 as SYDVKM. The CDR3 contains 14 residues. Deletions cut 8 bases from V and 3 bases from J, with 17 bases between. This CDR3 is CASGPHLGDYEQYF. The CDR3 DNA follows: TGTGCCAGCGGGCCTCACTTGGGAGACTACGAGCAGTACTTC.

The chain has TRBV4-3 and TRBJ2-5; D unresolved. The DNA end is a closer match to TRBJ2-7, so the J assignment may be wrong. Per germline, CDR1 LGHNA and CDR2 YSLEER. This CDR3 contains 13 residues. This CDR3 is CASSQAHYHEQYF. As DNA, the CDR3 is TGCGCCAGCAGCCAGGCCCACTACCACGAGCAGTACTTC.

This rearrangement joins TRBV5-1 to TRBJ2-2; 9 bases line up with TRBD1. Germline assignment: CDR1 SGHRS and CDR2 YFSETQ. This CDR3 is 15 amino acids long. J was trimmed by 5 bases and V by 3 bases; bases with no gene match: 5. The CDR3 nucleotides are TGCGCCAGCAGCTACCCCGGGACAGGGACCGGGGAGCTGTTTTTT. Translating it yields CASSYPGTGTGELFF.

The chain recombines TRBV27 with TRBJ1-5, with a possible D match to TRBD1 (6 bases). The length of the CDR3 is 13 residues. Germline CDR1 MNHEY, CDR2 SMNVEV (reference sequence). The V end was cut by 4 bases, the J end by 7 bases, with 11 bases between. CDR3 sequence (DNA): TGTGCCAGCAGTTGGGGGGGCCAACAGCCCCAGCATTTT. It encodes CASSWGGQQPQHF.

V usage is TRBV6-1 and J usage is TRBJ1-6, with 7 bases aligning to TRBD1. V was clipped by 8 bases and J by 6 bases; unmatched bases: 7. The CDR3 has 14 amino acids. CDR1 is MNHNS, CDR2 SASEGT, per germline. Here the CDR3 DNA reads TGTGCCAGCGTCCAACAGGGGATTAATTCACCCCTCCACTTT. The encoded protein is CASVQQGINSPLHF.

The J gene is TRBJ1-4, the V gene TRBV10-1; 11 nucleotides match TRBD1. The trim removed 4 bases at V and 0 bases at J, leaving 7 bases unmatched. The CDR3 contains 18 residues. CDR1 WNHNN and CDR2 SYGVQD come from the germline V gene (reference sequence). CDR3 protein: CASSAGQGGWSTNEKLFF. CDR3 nucleotide sequence: TGCGCCAGCAGTGCGGGACAGGGGGGTTGGTCAACTAATGAAAAACTGTTTTTT.

With respect to this clone: Other DNA sequences in this specimen translate into the identical CDR3. This chain uses TRBV7-3 with TRBJ2-5, with D possibly TRBD1 on 5 matching bases. The CDR3 runs 13 residues. The germline V and J ends were trimmed by 5 bases and 5 bases, with 12 bases remaining between them. Germline CDR1 is SGHTA and CDR2 is FQGTGA. The CDR3 reads CASSPGSGETQYF. CDR3 coding DNA: TGTGCCAGCAGCCCGGGCTCAGGGGAGACCCAGTACTTC.

Notes on this clone: Sequence at one end of the junction differs from germline and may be a read error. The same CDR3 arises from other DNA sequences in this sample as well. The chain employs TRBV6-5 and TRBJ1-6, with unresolved D. The CDR3 is made up of 14 amino acids. CDR1 MNHEY and CDR2 SVGAGI come from the germline V gene. CDR3 nucleotide sequence: TGTGCCAGCAGCGGACCTGGGGAGAATTCGCCCCTCCACTTT. As protein: CASSGPGENSPLHF.

The J gene is TRBJ1-6, the V gene TRBV5-1, with D possibly TRBD1 on 5 matching bases. Germline V gives CDR1 SGHRS, CDR2 YFSETQ. This CDR3 spans 16 amino acids. The germline V and J ends were trimmed by 4 bases and 6 bases, with 17 bases remaining between them. The CDR3 sequence: CASSPDPTGVNSPLHF. The DNA for the CDR3 is TGCGCCAGCAGCCCGGACCCAACGGGGGTTAATTCACCCCTCCACTTT.

This chain joins TRBV9 and TRBJ2-3, with D possibly being TRBD2 (5 bases). The V and J ends lost 4 bases and 4 bases respectively, with 7 bases between them. The CDR3 totals 12 residues. The V gene's germline CDR1 is SGDLS and CDR2 YYNGEE. CDR3 sequence: CASSSSPDTQYF. DNA of the CDR3: TGTGCCAGCAGCTCTAGCCCAGATACGCAGTATTTT.

The chain joins TRBV25-1 to TRBJ2-1, with 8 bases that match TRBD1. Germline V gene lookup returns CDR1 MGHDK and CDR2 SYGVNS. This CDR3 has 14 amino acids. The junction had 8 bases not matched to a gene; V was cut back by 5 bases and J by 8 bases. In DNA, the CDR3 is TGTGCCAGCAGTAAAGGAGACAGGGGCTATGAGCAGTTCTTC. It encodes CASSKGDRGYEQFF.

A few counts support this clone. The rearrangement uses TRBV6-6 and TRBJ2-3; 10 bases are a match to TRBD2. CDR1 and CDR2 (germline): MNHNY, SVGAGI (reference sequence). The trim removed 6 bases at V and 4 bases at J, leaving 10 bases unmatched. This CDR3 spans 16 amino acids. The CDR3 DNA sequence: TGTGCCAGCAGAAGAGCGGGGGGGCGGTTTGCAGATACGCAGTATTTT. Translation gives CASRRAGGRFADTQYF.

V usage is TRBV28 and J usage is TRBJ2-7; TRBD1 matches 8 bases. Trimming at V came to 2 bases and at J to 3 bases, leaving 12 bases not matched to a gene. The CDR3 is made up of 17 amino acids. Germline CDR1 is MDHEN and CDR2 is SYDVKM. CDR3 sequence reads: CASSLRGQDRDSYEQYF. DNA of the CDR3: TGTGCCAGCAGTTTAAGGGGTCAGGACAGGGACAGCTACGAGCAGTACTTC.

The chain links TRBV29-1 to TRBJ2-5; no definite D call. The J call could be wrong; TRBJ2-7 is a better fit for the DNA end. Germline lookup yields CDR1 SQVTM and CDR2 ANQGSEA. CDR3 length: 11 amino acids. The CDR3: CSGAGDNEQYF. CDR3 nucleotide sequence: TGCAGCGGGGCAGGTGATAACGAGCAGTACTTC.